Listed here are 20 T cell receptor beta chains from one sample, sequenced in a study of OX40 agonist ivuxolimab in advanced cancers. Data came from immunoSEQ multiplex PCR; TCRdb stores just in-frame clones and leaves some out. The sample holds roughly 100,000 clones; approximately 80% are singletons and the top ten take approximately 1.5%. The source material was CD4+ or CD8+ T cells sorted from blood, sampled in a trial of the OX40 agonist ivuxolimab. The source is an adult with an advanced solid tumor such as melanoma, head and neck, liver or kidney cancer.

This sequence joins TRBV4-3 and TRBJ2-3, with 12 bases matching TRBD2. The CDR3 loop spans 19 amino acids. Losses at the gene ends were 0 bases for V and 1 base for J; bases not matched to a gene: 8. Germline assignment: CDR1 LGHNA and CDR2 YSLEER. The CDR3 reads CASSQDKLAGGLGTDTQYF. CDR3 DNA: TGCGCCAGCAGCCAAGATAAGCTAGCGGGAGGGCTCGGCACAGATACGCAGTATTTT.

The chain couples TRBV5-4 to TRBJ1-2, with D possibly being TRBD1 (5 bases). V was shortened by 0 bases and J by 4 bases, with 13 bases between the two germline ends. Germline lookup yields CDR1 SGHNT and CDR2 YYREEE (reference sequence). This CDR3 comprises 15 residues. The CDR3 bases are TGTGCCAGCAGCTTGGCCGTAACAGGTCTCTATGGCTACACCTTC. Protein: CASSLAVTGLYGYTF. Supplemented by reference TRBV5-4 and TRBJ1-2, the full variable domain reads ETGVTQSPTHLIKTRGQQVTLRCSSQSGHNTVSWYQQALGQGPQFIFQYYREEENGRGNFPPRFSGLQFPNYSSELNVNALELDDSALYLCASSLAVTGLYGYTFGSGTRLTVV.

V is TRBV7-9 and J is TRBJ2-7; 7 positions match TRBD1. The V and J ends lost 4 bases and 3 bases, in that order; junction bases with no gene match: 18. Germline values: CDR1 SEHNR, CDR2 FQNEAQ (reference sequence). The CDR3 sequence is 18 residues long. The CDR3 DNA reads TGTGCCAGCAGCTCCTCTCCCTTACGACAGGGACAACTCTACGAGCAGTACTTC. It codes for CASSSSPLRQGQLYEQYF.

This clone was seen a few times. The chain combines TRBV6-5 with TRBJ2-3; tentatively, D is TRBD2 (5 bases). V was trimmed by 5 bases and J by 5 bases, leaving 14 bases between them. The germline V gene encodes CDR1 MNHEY and CDR2 SVGAGI. This CDR3 has 14 residues. The CDR3 here is CASSRTRNGDTQYF. The CDR3 region has the DNA TGTGCCAGCAGTCGAACTAGAAATGGAGATACGCAGTATTTT.

V gene TRBV2 combines with J gene TRBJ2-1; weak D call: TRBD1 (6 bases). The CDR3 is 12 amino acids. Trimming took off 6 bases at V and 6 bases at J, with 9 bases between the two ends. Germline CDR1 SNHLY, CDR2 FYNNEI. The CDR3 is CASRTTGNEQFF. Written as DNA, the CDR3 is TGTGCCAGCAGAACGACAGGCAATGAGCAGTTCTTC. Based on the CDR3 plus reference TRBV2 and TRBJ2-1, the full variable domain is EPEVTQTPSHQVTQMGQEVILRCVPISNHLYFYWYRQILGQKVEFLVSFYNNEISEKSEIFDDQFSVERPDGSNFTLKIRSTKLEDSAMYFCASRTTGNEQFFGPGTRLTVL.

V is TRBV2 and J is TRBJ1-1; tentative D call: TRBD1 (6 bases). The CDR3 sequence is 15 residues long. Germline loops: CDR1 SNHLY, CDR2 FYNNEI. V was pared by 2 bases and J by 0 bases, with 10 bases between. The CDR3 nucleotides read TGTGCCAGCAGTGAACAGGGGCGCATGAACACTGAAGCTTTCTTT. Translation: CASSEQGRMNTEAFF.

The genes are TRBV2 and TRBJ2-1; TRBD2 matches at 13 bases. CDR3 size: 19 residues. V shed 5 bases and J 0 bases; nucleotides not matched to a gene: 10. In germline, CDR1 is SNHLY, CDR2 FYNNEI. The CDR3 bases are TGTGCCAGCAGTACTCCGGGACTAGCGGGGTTTAACTCCTACAATGAGCAGTTCTTC. The encoded protein is CASSTPGLAGFNSYNEQFF.

This chain uses TRBV14 with TRBJ1-1, with TRBD1 matching over 7 bases. The CDR3 length is 15 residues. After removal of 3 bases from V and 5 bases from J, the junction contained 9 bases not matched to a gene. The V gene's germline CDR1 is SGHDN and CDR2 FVKESK. The CDR3 region has the DNA TGTGCCAGCAGCCACCAAGCAGGGGGGCTAACTGAAGCTTTCTTT. It encodes CASSHQAGGLTEAFF.

The table lists this clone with a few counts. This chain joins TRBV7-2 and TRBJ1-2; tentative D call: TRBD1 (5 bases). Trimming took off 0 bases at V and 8 bases at J, with 10 bases between the two ends. The germline V gene has CDR1 SGHTA and CDR2 FQGNSA. This CDR3 contains 13 residues. CDR3 nucleotide sequence: TGTGCCAGCAGCTTAGCGCCAGGGCGAGGCTACACCTTC. Translated: CASSLAPGRGYTF.

The chain is built from TRBV7-9 and TRBJ1-1; possibly TRBD1 for D (6 bases). CDR1 is SEHNR, CDR2 FQNEAQ, per germline (reference sequence). Trimming cost V 5 bases and J 1 base, with 23 bases left between them. The CDR3 runs to 18 residues. CDR3 sequence: CASSLTRPGHRGNTEAFF. CDR3 coding DNA: TGTGCCAGCAGCCTGACGCGACCGGGACACCGAGGGAACACTGAAGCTTTCTTT.

This clone was counted between two and nine times. The gene calls are TRBV5-1 and TRBJ2-7; D not certain. The germline V gene has CDR1 SGHRS and CDR2 YFSETQ. With 4 bases removed from V and 6 bases from J, the gap between germline ends came to 20 bases. This CDR3 spans 15 amino acids. CDR3 residues: CASSPGPATLPEQYF. Here the CDR3 DNA reads TGCGCCAGCAGCCCCGGACCGGCTACCCTTCCCGAGCAGTACTTC.

The V and J genes are TRBV5-4 and TRBJ2-5; 7 bases agree with TRBD2. This CDR3 comprises 13 residues. Germline V gene lookup returns CDR1 SGHNT and CDR2 YYREEE (reference sequence). V dropped 8 bases and J dropped 1; count of bases not matched to a gene: 5. This CDR3 is CASEERGQETQYF. The CDR3 DNA is TGTGCCAGTGAGGAGCGGGGCCAAGAGACCCAGTACTTC.

The chain uses TRBV5-5 and TRBJ2-7, with D perhaps matching TRBD2 (5 bases). V lost 0 bases and J lost 2, with 12 bases in between. The CDR3 runs to 15 residues. The germline CDR1 and CDR2 sequences are SGHKS and YYEKEE (reference sequence). CDR3 in DNA: TGTGCCAGCAGCTTGGCCGGGGATCTAGCCTACGAGCAGTACTTC. This sequence encodes CASSLAGDLAYEQYF.

This clone was found many times. This chain links TRBV30 with TRBJ1-5, with a weak D call TRBD1 (5 bases). Germline values: CDR1 GTSNPN, CDR2 SVGIG (reference sequence). There are 15 residues in the CDR3. Between the trimmed V and J ends, which lost 7 bases and 0 bases, there was a span of 16 bases. CDR3 bases: TGTGCCTTCGGACGGGGGGGAGATAGCAATCAGCCCCAGCATTTT. Translating it yields CAFGRGGDSNQPQHF.

This clone has just one count. J is TRBJ1-1 and V is TRBV11-1, with D hard to call. The CDR3 runs to 15 residues. Germline CDR1 reads SGHAT; CDR2 reads FQDESV (reference sequence). The V end lost 1 base, the J end lost 2 bases, and 11 bases lay between the germline ends. The DNA for the CDR3 is TGTGCCAGCAGCTTAGGCTCGGGAGTAAACACTGAAGCTTTCTTT. Encoded protein: CASSLGSGVNTEAFF.

The genes are TRBV7-8 and TRBJ2-7, with D tentatively TRBD1 (6 bases). V lost 4 bases and J lost 0, with 7 bases in between. Looked up from germline, CDR1 is SGHVS and CDR2 is FQNEAQ. CDR3 length equals 13 residues. Here the CDR3 DNA reads TGTGCCAGCAGCTGGGACAACTCCTACGAGCAGTACTTC. Amino acid sequence: CASSWDNSYEQYF.

The chain is built from TRBV18 and TRBJ2-3; TRBD2 matches 10 bases. Germline CDR1 is KGHSH and CDR2 is LQKENI. Unmatched junction bases numbered 11, after V lost 4 bases and J lost 4 bases. The CDR3 is 17 residues long. The CDR3 is CASSLPGVAGGADTQYF. The CDR3 nucleotides read TGTGCCAGCTCACTACCAGGAGTAGCGGGGGGTGCAGATACGCAGTATTTT.

The chain links TRBV28 to TRBJ1-5; the D is unclear. The CDR3 has 13 residues. In germline, CDR1 is MDHEN, CDR2 SYDVKM. Trimming took 8 bases from V and 0 from J, leaving 8 bases between them. CDR3: CASLWGSNQPQHF. In DNA form, the CDR3 reads TGTGCCAGCTTATGGGGTAGCAATCAGCCCCAGCATTTT.

This clone was recorded once. The V and J genes are TRBV27 and TRBJ2-3, with 12 bases matching TRBD2. V shed 6 bases, J shed 4 bases, and the junction held 8 bases outside the gene matches. CDR3 length: 16 amino acids. CDR1 MNHEY and CDR2 SMNVEV come from the germline V gene (reference sequence). The CDR3 spells CASRNPSGRASDTQYF. The CDR3 DNA sequence: TGTGCCAGCAGGAACCCTAGCGGGAGGGCCTCAGATACGCAGTATTTT.

The V gene is TRBV7-9, the J gene TRBJ2-3, with 14 bases lining up with TRBD2. Germline V CDR1 and CDR2: SEHNR, FQNEAQ (reference sequence). This CDR3 has 16 amino acids. With 5 bases clipped from V and 6 bases from J, the junction kept 7 bases outside the gene matches. In DNA, the CDR3 is TGTGCCAGCAGCCCCGGACTAGCGGGAGGAGGGGATACGCAGTATTTT. Amino acid sequence: CASSPGLAGGGDTQYF.